These 26 T cell receptor beta chains were sequenced from one sample in a study of early T cells in non-severe SARS-CoV-2 infection. TCRdb analysed the 5' RACE reads with MiXCR anew, one entry per CDR3 protein. The top ten hold approximately 2.6% of the sample, which has about 80,000 distinct CDR3 sequences, about 15% seen once. Input material: whole blood. These receptors were obtained from an adult who was a healthcare worker with PCR-confirmed SARS-CoV-2 infection or an uninfected control (not recorded which).

This chain connects TRBV7-3 to TRBJ1-5, with a possible D match to TRBD1 (6 bases). Germline CDR1 reads SGHTA; CDR2 reads FQGTGA. With 2 bases removed from V and 9 bases from J, the gap between germline ends came to 11 bases. CDR3 length: 13 residues. The CDR3 DNA follows: TGTGCCAGCAGCTTACAGGGGCAGGGGCCCCAGCATTTT. Protein: CASSLQGQGPQHF.

This clonotype was found a few times. The genes are TRBV7-9 and TRBJ2-4; D is ambiguous. This CDR3 contains 14 residues. Per the germline V gene, CDR1 is SEHNR and CDR2 is FQNEAQ (reference sequence). Trimming removed 5 bases from V and 8 bases from J, with 16 bases in between. The CDR3 nucleotides are TGTGCCAGCAGCCCCGTATTCGGGCTAGACATTCAGTACTTC. This gives the protein CASSPVFGLDIQYF.

Many counts were recorded for this clonotype. The chain recombines TRBV11-2 with TRBJ2-3; possibly TRBD2 for D (5 bases). The length of the CDR3 is 17 residues. Germline CDR1 reads SGHAT; CDR2 reads FQNNGV. V was clipped by 0 bases and J by 0 bases, with 13 bases between them. The CDR3 loop is CASSLDRGTPSTDTQYF. The CDR3 coding sequence is TGTGCCAGCAGCTTAGATCGGGGTACCCCTAGCACAGATACGCAGTATTTT.

V gene TRBV29-1 combines with J gene TRBJ2-7; 10 bases line up with TRBD1. Trimming cost V 6 bases and J 5 bases; bases outside gene matches: 4. The CDR3 runs 12 residues. Per the germline V gene, CDR1 is SQVTM and CDR2 is ANQGSEA. CDR3 in amino acids: CSVAGQGNEQYF. The CDR3 DNA follows: TGCAGCGTAGCGGGACAGGGGAACGAGCAGTACTTC.

This chain uses TRBV6-2 or TRBV6-3 with TRBJ2-7; unclear D gene. V was trimmed by 0 bases and J by 6 bases, leaving 6 bases between them. Germline lookup yields CDR1 MNHEY and CDR2 SVGEGT. There are 12 residues in the CDR3. The CDR3 nucleotides are TGTGCCAGCAGTTACTCGAATCTCGAGCAGTACTTC. Residues: CASSYSNLEQYF.

This clonotype has a handful of counts. This chain connects TRBV7-3 to TRBJ2-5; D gene ambiguous. The germline V and J ends were trimmed by 4 bases and 7 bases, with 10 bases remaining between them. Germline CDR1 and CDR2: SGHTA and FQGTGA. The CDR3 consists of 12 residues. The CDR3 protein is CASSSPPGTQYF. As DNA, the CDR3 is TGTGCCAGCAGCTCCCCCCCTGGGACCCAGTACTTC.

This clonotype was counted a few times. The gene calls are TRBV7-2 and TRBJ2-2, with 7 bases aligning to TRBD1. V lost 5 bases, J lost 0 bases, and 3 bases stayed unmatched. The germline V gene encodes CDR1 SGHTA and CDR2 FQGNSA. CDR3 length equals 15 residues. CDR3 sequence reads: CASSVTGANTGELFF. In DNA form, the CDR3 reads TGTGCCAGCAGCGTTACAGGGGCGAACACCGGGGAGCTGTTTTTT.

This clonotype was seen a handful of times. V gene TRBV6-6 combines with J gene TRBJ2-1; 14 bases line up with TRBD2. The V gene end was trimmed by 7 bases and the J gene end by 8 bases; junction bases not matched to a gene: 16. CDR3 length equals 18 residues. Germline-derived CDR1 and CDR2 are MNHNY and SVGAGI (reference sequence). The CDR3 region has the DNA TGTGCCAGCATTAAGAGGGGCGGTGGGACTAGCGGGGGATATGAGCAGTTCTTC. This codes for CASIKRGGGTSGGYEQFF.

This chain connects TRBV7-6 to TRBJ2-3; 12 positions match TRBD2. Germline V gives CDR1 SGHVS, CDR2 FNYEAQ. V lost 4 bases, J lost 2 bases, and 4 bases stayed unmatched. The CDR3 is made up of 16 amino acids. The CDR3 DNA sequence: TGTGCCAGCAGCTCGACTAGCGGGGGTTACACAGATACGCAGTATTTT. Protein sequence: CASSSTSGGYTDTQYF.

In its sample, this clonotype was seen a few times. V and J are TRBV9 and TRBJ2-1, with unresolved D. Germline CDR1 and CDR2: SGDLS and YYNGEE. The V end lost 4 bases, the J end lost 5 bases, and 10 bases lay between the germline ends. The CDR3 spans 13 residues. In DNA, the CDR3 is TGTGCCAGCAGCACACTTCTAAACAATGAGCAGTTCTTC. It specifies CASSTLLNNEQFF.

The chain employs TRBV5-1 and TRBJ2-5; D remains unclear. Germline V gene data show CDR1 as SGHRS and CDR2 as YFSETQ. CDR3 length: 14 amino acids. V was pared by 0 bases and J by 2 bases, with 8 bases between. The CDR3 here is CASSLAGAQETQYF. CDR3 nucleotides: TGCGCCAGCAGCTTGGCTGGAGCACAAGAGACCCAGTACTTC.

The chain uses TRBV25-1 and TRBJ2-4, with TRBD1 as a possible D gene (6 bases). The ends were cut back, 3 bases at V and 6 bases at J, with 12 bases in the middle. There are 14 residues in the CDR3. From germline, CDR1 is MGHDK and CDR2 SYGVNS. The CDR3 region is CASSDAARGNIQYF. The CDR3 nucleotides are TGTGCCAGCAGTGATGCGGCCAGGGGAAACATTCAGTACTTC.

The V call is TRBV5-1, the J call TRBJ2-3; 8 bases align to TRBD1. V was pared by 4 bases and J by 0 bases, with 10 bases of the junction left unmatched. Germline V CDR1 and CDR2: SGHRS, YFSETQ. The CDR3 contains 17 residues. In DNA, the CDR3 is TGCGCCAGCAGCCCGGCCGGGACAGGTATAAGCACAGATACGCAGTATTTT. Translated: CASSPAGTGISTDTQYF.

The chain joins TRBV29-1 to TRBJ2-7; 7 bases line up with TRBD1. Trimming took 5 bases from V and 0 from J; bases not matched to a gene: 10. The CDR3 is 15 amino acids. Per germline, CDR1 SQVTM and CDR2 ANQGSEA. Written as DNA, the CDR3 is TGCAGCGTTCGCTATCAGGGACAGTACTCCTACGAGCAGTACTTC. Residues: CSVRYQGQYSYEQYF.

In regard to this clonotype: The junction differs from germline at one of its ends, possibly a read error. The V call is TRBV6-5, the J call TRBJ2-7, with 7 nucleotides matching TRBD1. The CDR3 is 11 amino acids. From germline, CDR1 is MNHEY and CDR2 SVGAGI. The CDR3 DNA sequence: TGTGCCAGCAGTCCCGACAGGGAGTTGCACTTC. Its translation: CASSPDRELHF.

This clonotype was recorded many times. This sequence joins TRBV13 and TRBJ2-1; TRBD2 aligns across 9 bases. This CDR3 comprises 16 residues. Germline V gene data show CDR1 as PRHDT and CDR2 as FYEKMQ (reference sequence). J gave up 8 bases and V 1 base, and 9 bases lay outside the gene matches. The CDR3 DNA follows: TGTGCCAGCAGCTTAGTGGCTAGCGGGGACGGACATGAGCAGTTCTTC. Translating it yields CASSLVASGDGHEQFF.

V is TRBV7-3 and J is TRBJ2-5; D unresolved. With 5 bases removed from V and 2 bases from J, the gap between germline ends came to 15 bases. This CDR3 spans 15 amino acids. Germline V gene sequence: CDR1 SGHTA, CDR2 FQGTGA. CDR3 sequence: CASSQTSASQETQYF. The CDR3 nucleotides are TGTGCCAGCAGCCAAACATCGGCGTCGCAAGAGACCCAGTACTTC.

The chain couples TRBV12-3 or TRBV12-4 to TRBJ1-6; TRBD1 is a possible D gene (6 bases). Trimming removed 7 bases at V and 10 bases at J, with 14 bases between. The CDR3 extends over 13 amino acids. This CDR3 reads CASKKGGESPLHF. The DNA for the CDR3 is TGTGCCAGCAAGAAGGGGGGTGAGTCACCCCTCCACTTT.

In this sample, this clonotype turned up a few times. The rearrangement uses TRBV2 and TRBJ2-1; a weak D match, TRBD1 (5 bases). CDR1 SNHLY and CDR2 FYNNEI come from the germline V gene. Trimming shortened V by 1 base and J by 13 bases, and 8 bases separated the two germline ends. The CDR3 totals 11 residues. The CDR3 DNA follows: TGTGCCAGCAGTGAAGGGGGCCGACAGTTCTTC. Its protein is CASSEGGRQFF.

This clonotype has more than one count but fewer than ten. V gene TRBV6-1 combines with J gene TRBJ2-1; D ambiguous. Trimming removed 3 bases from V and 6 bases from J, with 3 bases in between. The germline V gene has CDR1 MNHNS and CDR2 SASEGT. This CDR3 is built from 11 residues. The CDR3 loop reads CASSDLNEQFF. CDR3 nucleotide sequence: TGTGCCAGCAGTGATCTCAATGAGCAGTTCTTC.

This clonotype was found a few times. This chain connects TRBV5-1 to TRBJ2-3; 7 nucleotides agree with TRBD2. The germline V gene encodes CDR1 SGHRS and CDR2 YFSETQ. After removal of 0 bases from V and 1 base from J, the junction contained 8 bases not matched to a gene. The CDR3 runs 17 residues. The CDR3 nucleotides read TGCGCCAGCAGCTTGGCGGCGGGGAGGGATCGCACAGATACGCAGTATTTT. Protein sequence: CASSLAAGRDRTDTQYF. Full variable domain (outside the CDR3, taken from reference TRBV5-1 and TRBJ2-3): KAGVTQTPRYLIKTRGQQVTLSCSPISGHRSVSWYQQTPGQGLQFLFEYFSETQRNKGNFPGRFSGRQFSNSRSEMNVSTLELGDSALYLCASSLAAGRDRTDTQYFGPGTRLTVL.

This clonotype was observed a single time. The chain joins TRBV30 to TRBJ1-1; tentative D call: TRBD1 (5 bases). V lost 2 bases and J 6 bases, leaving 13 bases between the germline ends. The CDR3 is 13 residues long. The germline gives CDR1 GTSNPN, CDR2 SVGIG (reference sequence). The CDR3 sequence is CAWSTSRGAEAFF. CDR3 DNA sequence: TGTGCCTGGAGTACGAGTAGGGGCGCTGAAGCTTTCTTT.

The gene calls are TRBV20-1 and TRBJ2-1; either TRBD1 or TRBD2 may supply D (5 bases each). This CDR3 region has 14 residues. Trimming removed 0 bases from V and 5 bases from J, with 11 bases in between. Germline V gives CDR1 DFQATT, CDR2 SNEGSKA (reference sequence). The DNA of the CDR3 is TGCAGTGCTAGAGAAGGGACGGCTGACAATGAGCAGTTCTTC. This translates into CSAREGTADNEQFF.

The V and J genes are TRBV2 and TRBJ1-3; D remains ambiguous. CDR3 length: 12 amino acids. The germline gives CDR1 SNHLY, CDR2 FYNNEI. The germline V and J ends were trimmed by 4 bases and 7 bases, with 8 bases remaining between them. The CDR3 protein is CASSAGGNTIYF. The CDR3 DNA reads TGTGCCAGCAGTGCGGGCGGTAACACCATATATTTT.

This clonotype was recorded at least ten times. The V call is TRBV27, the J call TRBJ2-6; D is unclear. In germline, CDR1 is MNHEY, CDR2 SMNVEV (reference sequence). Trimming shortened V by 5 bases and J by 0 bases, and 23 bases separated the two germline ends. The CDR3 is 20 residues long. CDR3 region: CASSLYPLKGLSSGANVLTF. DNA for the CDR3: TGTGCCAGCAGTCTTTACCCCCTCAAAGGGTTAAGCTCTGGGGCCAACGTCCTGACTTTC.

In its sample, this clonotype was seen many times. J is TRBJ2-3 and V is TRBV20-1, with TRBD1 matching over 12 bases. Germline CDR1 DFQATT, CDR2 SNEGSKA (reference sequence). This CDR3 contains 15 residues. Trimming at V came to 2 bases and at J to 5 bases, leaving 5 bases not matched to a gene. The CDR3 nucleotides are TGCAGTGCTAGACCTGGGACAGGGGGCAGAGATACGCAGTATTTT. Amino acid sequence: CSARPGTGGRDTQYF.